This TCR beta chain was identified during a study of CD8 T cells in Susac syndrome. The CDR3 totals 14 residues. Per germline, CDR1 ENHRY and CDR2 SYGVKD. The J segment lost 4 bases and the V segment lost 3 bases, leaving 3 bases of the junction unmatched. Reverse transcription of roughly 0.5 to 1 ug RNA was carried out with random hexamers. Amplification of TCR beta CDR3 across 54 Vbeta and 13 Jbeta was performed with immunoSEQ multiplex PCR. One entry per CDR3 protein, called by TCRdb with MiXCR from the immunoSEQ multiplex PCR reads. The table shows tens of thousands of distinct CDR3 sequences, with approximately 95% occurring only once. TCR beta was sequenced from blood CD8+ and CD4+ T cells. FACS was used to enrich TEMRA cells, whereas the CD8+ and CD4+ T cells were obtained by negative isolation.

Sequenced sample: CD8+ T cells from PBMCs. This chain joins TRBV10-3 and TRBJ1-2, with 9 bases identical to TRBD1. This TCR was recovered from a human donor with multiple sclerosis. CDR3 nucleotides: TGTGCCATCAGTGAAAGGACAGGGGCCTATGGCTACACCTTC. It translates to CAISERTGAYGYTF.